One T cell receptor (beta chain) is described in this entry. This sample is drawn from a study of cytomegalovirus exposure and HLA in healthy donors. Using immunoSEQ multiplex PCR, the repertoire was profiled, and TCRdb retains in-frame clones only, with some absent. The table lists 80,000 to 100,000 clones, around 88% of them singletons. What was sequenced was PBMCs. This receptor was identified in a woman between 25 and 40 years old in good health and CMV-seronegative.

CDR3 sequence: CASSPGTGNYEQYF. The CDR3 bases are TGTGCCAGCTCACCTGGGACAGGGAACTACGAGCAGTACTTC. The rearrangement uses TRBV18 and TRBJ2-7; TRBD1 matches at 9 bases. CDR1 is KGHSH and CDR2 is LQKENI in the germline V gene. CDR3 length: 14 residues. V was pared by 3 bases and J by 3 bases, with 3 bases of the junction left unmatched.